This T cell receptor (beta chain) was profiled in a study of cytomegalovirus exposure and HLA in healthy donors. Whole-study results and caveats: In a later analysis, DRB1 alleles had the most associated TCRs; HLA-C alleles the fewest.

The germline V gene has CDR1 MNHEY and CDR2 SVGAGI. Trimming cost V 5 bases and J 2 bases, with 13 bases left between them. The CDR3 totals 15 residues. On this clone itself: Its antigen is unidentified.

Researchers ran the PCR with 60 Vbeta and 13 Jbeta primers. Clones were read by immunoSEQ multiplex PCR, and TCRdb kept only the in-frame ones, dropping some. The listing contains roughly 58,000 clones. This TCR came from a woman aged 45-59 years in good health and CMV-seropositive. Specimen: PBMCs. This sequence joins TRBV6-5 and TRBJ1-5; a weak D match, TRBD1 (6 bases). This CDR3 is CASSLGQNGNQPQHF. The DNA of the CDR3 is TGTGCCAGCAGTCTTGGACAGAACGGCAATCAGCCCCAGCATTTT.